A selection of T cell receptor beta chains follows, all from one sample in a study of CD8 T cells in Susac syndrome. From the immunoSEQ multiplex PCR reads, TCRdb called clonotypes with MiXCR, one entry per CDR3 protein. The table lists about 130,000 distinct CDR3 sequences, just under 95% of them singletons. Sequenced input: CD8+ T cells from PBMCs. The receptors were sampled from a human donor with Susac syndrome. The CDR3 runs from the conserved cysteine through the conserved F or W. Fields, in order: J gene, V gene, clone size, D gene, CDR3 protein, CDR3 DNA. A D gene is named only where the DNA matches it firmly. Expanded clones are given a class, and other clones once, few, many or no size at all.

>TRBJ2-1|TRBV25-1|.|TRBD1
CASSYRGDEQFF
TGTGCCAGCAGCTACAGGGGGGATGAGCAGTTCTTC
>TRBJ2-1|TRBV19|.|TRBD2
CASTSPAGGQHEQFF
TGTGCCAGTACCTCTCCAGCGGGAGGGCAACATGAGCAGTTCTTC
>TRBJ2-5|TRBV3-1|.|.
CASSQASGDQETQYF
TGTGCCAGCAGCCAAGCGTCGGGGGATCAAGAGACCCAGTACTTC
>TRBJ2-3|TRBV5-4|.|.
CASSLVLGDTQYF
TGTGCCAGCAGCTTGGTTTTGGGAGATACGCAGTATTTT
>TRBJ2-5|TRBV7-3|.|.
CASSLNFGAQETQYF
TGTGCCAGCAGCTTAAACTTCGGGGCCCAAGAGACCCAGTACTTC
>TRBJ1-1|TRBV27|.|.
CASSPSGDGPNTEAFF
TGTGCCAGCAGCCCTTCGGGGGATGGGCCTAACACTGAAGCTTTCTTT
>TRBJ2-1|TRBV7-9|.|.
CASSLGPGDSSYNEQFF
TGTGCCAGCAGCTTAGGTCCGGGGGACAGCTCCTACAATGAGCAGTTCTTC
>TRBJ2-1|TRBV11-2|.|.
CASSSGASAYNEQFF
TGTGCCAGCAGCTCAGGGGCTAGCGCCTACAATGAGCAGTTCTTC
>TRBJ2-7|TRBV30|.|.
CAWRVIVYSEQYF
TGTGCCTGGAGGGTAATCGTGTACTCCGAGCAGTACTTC
>TRBJ1-2|TRBV5-6|.|.
CASSFPGEENYGYTF
TGTGCCAGCAGCTTTCCGGGGGAAGAGAACTATGGCTACACCTTC
>TRBJ2-2|TRBV28|.|TRBD1
CASSQVRTGNTGELFF
TGTGCCAGCAGTCAAGTCCGGACAGGGAACACCGGGGAGCTGTTTTTT
>TRBJ2-2|TRBV6-5|.|.
CASSLTPNTGELFF
TGTGCCAGCAGTTTGACACCGAACACCGGGGAGCTGTTTTTT
>TRBJ2-1|TRBV4-2|.|TRBD2
CASSQLAANEQFF
TGTGCCAGCAGCCAACTAGCGGCCAATGAGCAGTTCTTC
>TRBJ2-1|TRBV24-1|.|.
CATSDFSSRGEQFF
TGTGCCACCAGTGATTTTTCGTCTCGGGGGGAGCAGTTCTTC
>TRBJ2-7|TRBV9|.|.
CASSTTDSPYEQYF
TGTGCCAGCAGCACTACCGACAGCCCCTACGAGCAGTACTTC
>TRBJ2-5|TRBV7-9|.|.
CASSSPDTQETQYF
TGTGCCAGCAGCTCCCCCGACACGCAAGAGACCCAGTACTTC
>TRBJ1-1|TRBV2|.|.
CASAGGYTEAFF
TGTGCCAGCGCTGGGGGCTACACTGAAGCTTTCTTT
>TRBJ2-3|TRBV9|.|.
CASSVDYADTQYF
TGTGCCAGCAGCGTAGACTACGCCGATACGCAGTATTTT
>TRBJ1-2|TRBV20-1|.|TRBD1
CSVEDRGDYGYTF
TGCAGTGTTGAGGACAGGGGGGACTATGGCTACACCTTC
>TRBJ1-1|TRBV30|.|.
CAFEFTSHTEAFF
TGTGCCTTCGAATTTACAAGCCACACTGAAGCTTTCTTT
>TRBJ2-3|TRBV10-3|.|TRBD2
CAVRWGAGAADTQYF
TGTGCCGTCCGCTGGGGAGCGGGGGCTGCAGATACGCAGTATTTT
>TRBJ1-3|TRBV5-4|.|TRBD1
CASSLAGTGSGNTIYF
TGTGCCAGCAGCTTGGCCGGGACAGGCTCTGGAAACACCATATATTTT
>TRBJ2-2|TRBV6-5|.|.
CASSFGSPGELFF
TGTGCCAGCAGTTTTGGGTCCCCCGGGGAGCTGTTTTTT
>TRBJ2-5|TRBV6-5|.|.
CASSYPHFPVGETQYF
TGTGCCAGCAGTTACCCCCATTTCCCTGTGGGGGAGACCCAGTACTTC
>TRBJ2-3|TRBV24-1|.|.
CATSDPGRDTDTQYF
TGTGCCACCAGTGATCCCGGCAGGGACACAGATACGCAGTATTTT
>TRBJ2-1|TRBV4-1|once|TRBD2
CASSQDSGAGVYNEQFF
TGCGCCAGCAGCCAGGATTCGGGAGCGGGAGTCTACAATGAGCAGTTCTTC
>TRBJ2-1|TRBV6-5|.|.
CASSYSRLQFF
TGTGCCAGCAGTTACAGCAGATTACAGTTCTTC
>TRBJ2-7|TRBV7-4|.|.
CASSLEGRASYEQYF
TGTGCCAGCAGCTTAGAGGGCAGGGCGTCCTACGAGCAGTACTTC
>TRBJ2-2|TRBV12-3/TRBV12-4|.|.
CASTQSNGAGELFF
TGTGCCAGCACCCAGTCAAACGGGGCCGGGGAGCTGTTTTTT
>TRBJ1-4|TRBV27|.|TRBD1
CASSRTGEANEKLFF
TGTGCCAGCAGTAGAACAGGGGAGGCTAATGAAAAACTGTTTTTT
>TRBJ1-5|TRBV19|.|.
CASTSPGGPGNQPQHF
TGTGCCAGTACCTCCCCCGGGGGTCCGGGCAATCAGCCCCAGCATTTT
>TRBJ2-7|TRBV20-1|.|.
CSARWVGRDHEQYF
TGCAGTGCTAGATGGGTAGGTAGGGACCACGAGCAGTACTTC
>TRBJ1-2|TRBV3-1|.|.
CASSQDPDGDGYTF
TGTGCCAGCAGCCAAGACCCTGACGGAGATGGCTACACCTTC
>TRBJ2-7|TRBV14|.|.
CASSHGQGGYEQYF
TGTGCCAGCAGCCACGGGCAGGGGGGCTACGAGCAGTACTTC
>TRBJ2-1|TRBV11-1|.|TRBD2
CASSLAPGLAANEQFF
TGTGCCAGCAGCTTAGCCCCGGGACTAGCGGCCAATGAGCAGTTCTTC
>TRBJ2-2|TRBV20-1|.|.
CSARYTGELFF
TGCAGTGCTAGGTACACCGGGGAGCTGTTTTTT
>TRBJ1-2|TRBV7-2|.|TRBD1
CASSLWDRGDYGYTF
TGTGCCAGCAGCTTGTGGGACAGGGGGGACTATGGCTACACCTTC